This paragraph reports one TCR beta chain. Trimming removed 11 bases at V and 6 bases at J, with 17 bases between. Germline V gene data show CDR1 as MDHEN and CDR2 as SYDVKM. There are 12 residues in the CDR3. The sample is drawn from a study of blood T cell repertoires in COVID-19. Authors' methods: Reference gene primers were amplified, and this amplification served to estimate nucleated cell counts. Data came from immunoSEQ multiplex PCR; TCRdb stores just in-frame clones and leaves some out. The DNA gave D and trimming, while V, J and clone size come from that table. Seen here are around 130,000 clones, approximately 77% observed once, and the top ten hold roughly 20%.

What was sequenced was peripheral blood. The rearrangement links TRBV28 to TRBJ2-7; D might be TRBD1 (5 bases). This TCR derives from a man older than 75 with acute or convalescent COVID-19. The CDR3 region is CAYKGQGGEQYF. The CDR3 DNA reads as TGTGCCTACAAAGGCCAGGGCGGCGAGCAGTACTTC.